This T cell receptor (beta chain) was identified in a study of blood T cell repertoires in COVID-19. In the study overall: PBMCs, B-cell-depleted T cells, or T cells provided the cDNA or gDNA that made up the material.

Using immunoSEQ multiplex PCR, the repertoire was profiled, and TCRdb retains in-frame clones only, with some absent. Of approximately 400,000 clones in the sample, more than 75% are singletons; the top ten hold approximately 1.2%. Recruits, aged roughly 18 to 89 years, lived in roughly 22 US areas. Recovery meant two consecutive negative NP/OP PCR tests, professional clearance, or resolved symptoms. With 5 bases clipped from V and 3 bases from J, the junction kept 9 bases outside the gene matches. This CDR3 comprises 15 residues. CDR1 and CDR2 (germline): LNHNV, YYDKDF (reference sequence). This sequence originates from a young man who had recovered from COVID-19. The sequenced material came from PBMCs or T cells enriched from blood (not recorded which). The J gene is TRBJ1-1, the V gene TRBV15; TRBD1 matches at 7 bases. DNA for the CDR3: TGTGCCACCAGCCGGCGAACAGGGGCGGACACTGAAGCTTTCTTT. Amino acids: CATSRRTGADTEAFF.